This TCR beta chain was obtained from a study of blood T cell repertoires in COVID-19. This CDR3 is 15 amino acids long. From germline, CDR1 is MNHEY and CDR2 SVGAGI. Trimming removed 8 bases from V and 4 bases from J; junction bases left unmatched: 11. This clone appeared once. Sequencing used immunoSEQ multiplex PCR; TCRdb keeps in-frame clones, though not all of them. Of about 140,000 clones listed, less than 80% are singletons. The V gene is TRBV6-5, the J gene TRBJ1-2; 9 bases fit TRBD1. The sequenced sample consisted of peripheral blood. The receptor was isolated from a woman at least 80 years old with active or convalescent COVID-19. CDR3 loop: CASCLGGQGTYGYTF. The CDR3 DNA is TGTGCCAGCTGCCTCGGGGGACAGGGAACCTATGGCTACACCTTC.